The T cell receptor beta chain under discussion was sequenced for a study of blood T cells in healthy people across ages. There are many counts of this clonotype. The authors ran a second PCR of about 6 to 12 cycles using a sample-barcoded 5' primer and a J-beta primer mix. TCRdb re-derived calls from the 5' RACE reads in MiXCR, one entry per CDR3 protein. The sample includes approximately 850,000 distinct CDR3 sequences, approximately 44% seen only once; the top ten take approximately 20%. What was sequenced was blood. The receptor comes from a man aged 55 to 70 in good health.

The CDR3 nucleotides are TGCAGTGCTAGAGTCACTTCTAGCGGTCTCTCCGAGCAGTACTTC. It codes for CSARVTSSGLSEQYF. The chain has TRBV20-1 and TRBJ2-7; the match to TRBD2 covers 7 bases. Per germline, CDR1 DFQATT and CDR2 SNEGSKA (reference sequence). CDR3 length equals 15 residues. The ends lost 1 base at V and 6 bases at J; junction bases unmatched: 12.